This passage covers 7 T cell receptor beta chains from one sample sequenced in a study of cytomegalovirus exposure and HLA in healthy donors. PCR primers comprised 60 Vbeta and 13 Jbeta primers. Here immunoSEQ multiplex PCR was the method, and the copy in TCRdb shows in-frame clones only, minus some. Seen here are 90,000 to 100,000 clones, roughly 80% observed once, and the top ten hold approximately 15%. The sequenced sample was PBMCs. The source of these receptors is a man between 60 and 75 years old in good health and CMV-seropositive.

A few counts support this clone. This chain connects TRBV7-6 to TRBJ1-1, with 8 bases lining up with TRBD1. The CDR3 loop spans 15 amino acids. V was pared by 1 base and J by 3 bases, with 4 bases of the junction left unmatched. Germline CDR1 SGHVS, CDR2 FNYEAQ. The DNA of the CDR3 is TGTGCCAGCAGCTTAGGTAGACAGGGGTACACTGAAGCTTTCTTT. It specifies CASSLGRQGYTEAFF.

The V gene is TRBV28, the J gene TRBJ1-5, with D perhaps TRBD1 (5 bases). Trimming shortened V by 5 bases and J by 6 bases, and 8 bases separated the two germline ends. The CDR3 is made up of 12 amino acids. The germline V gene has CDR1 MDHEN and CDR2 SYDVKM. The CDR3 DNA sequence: TGTGCCAGCAGTCCCAGGGTTCAGCCCCAGCATTTT. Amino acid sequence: CASSPRVQPQHF. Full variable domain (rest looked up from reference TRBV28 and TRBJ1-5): DVKVTQSSRYLVKRTGEKVFLECVQDMDHENMFWYRQDPGLGLRLIYFSYDVKMKEKGDIPEGYSVSREKKERFSLILESASTNQTSMYLCASSPRVQPQHFGDGTRLSIL.

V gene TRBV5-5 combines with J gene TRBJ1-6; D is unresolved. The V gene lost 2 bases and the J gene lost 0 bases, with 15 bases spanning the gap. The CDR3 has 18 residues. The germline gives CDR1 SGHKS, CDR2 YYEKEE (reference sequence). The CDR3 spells CASSFESPSSSYNSPLHF. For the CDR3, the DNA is TGTGCCAGCAGCTTTGAGTCGCCGTCGAGCTCCTATAATTCACCCCTCCACTTT.

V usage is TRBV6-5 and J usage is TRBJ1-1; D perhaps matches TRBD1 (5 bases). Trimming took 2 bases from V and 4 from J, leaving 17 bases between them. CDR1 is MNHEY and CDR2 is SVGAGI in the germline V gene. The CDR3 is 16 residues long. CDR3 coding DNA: TGTGCCAGCAGTTACAGGGGCACCTATTCGGGCACTGAAGCTTTCTTT. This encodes CASSYRGTYSGTEAFF.

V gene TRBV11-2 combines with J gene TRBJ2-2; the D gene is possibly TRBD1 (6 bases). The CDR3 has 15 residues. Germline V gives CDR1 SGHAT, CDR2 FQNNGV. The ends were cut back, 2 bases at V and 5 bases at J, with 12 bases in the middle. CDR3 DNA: TGTGCCAGCAGCTTACTAGGGGGTCCGACCGGGGAGCTGTTTTTT. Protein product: CASSLLGGPTGELFF.

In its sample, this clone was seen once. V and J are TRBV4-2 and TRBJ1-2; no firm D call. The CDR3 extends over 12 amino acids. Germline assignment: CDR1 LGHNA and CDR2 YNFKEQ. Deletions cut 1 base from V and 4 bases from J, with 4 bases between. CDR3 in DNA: TGTGCCAGCAGCCAAGCCAGCTATGGCTACACCTTC. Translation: CASSQASYGYTF.

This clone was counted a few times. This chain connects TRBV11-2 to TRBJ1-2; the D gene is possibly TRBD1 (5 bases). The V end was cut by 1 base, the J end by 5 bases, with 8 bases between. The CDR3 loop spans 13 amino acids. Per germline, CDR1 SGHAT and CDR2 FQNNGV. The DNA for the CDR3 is TGTGCCAGCAGCTTAGGACAGACTTATGGCTACACCTTC. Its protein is CASSLGQTYGYTF.